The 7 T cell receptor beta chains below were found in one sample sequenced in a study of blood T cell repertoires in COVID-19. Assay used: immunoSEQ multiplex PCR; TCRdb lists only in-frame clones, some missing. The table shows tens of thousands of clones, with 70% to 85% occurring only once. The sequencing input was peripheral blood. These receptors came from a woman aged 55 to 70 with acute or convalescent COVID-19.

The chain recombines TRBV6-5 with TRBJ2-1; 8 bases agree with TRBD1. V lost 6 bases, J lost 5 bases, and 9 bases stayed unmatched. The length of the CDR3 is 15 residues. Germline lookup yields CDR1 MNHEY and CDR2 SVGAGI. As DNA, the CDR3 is TGTGCCAGCAGCGGCGGACAGGGTGGCCACAATGAGCAGTTCTTC. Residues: CASSGGQGGHNEQFF.

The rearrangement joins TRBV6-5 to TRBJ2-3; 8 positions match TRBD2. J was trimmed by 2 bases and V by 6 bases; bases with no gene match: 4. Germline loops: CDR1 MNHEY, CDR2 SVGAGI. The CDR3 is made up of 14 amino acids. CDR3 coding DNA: TGTGCCAGCAGACGGGGGGGATACACAGATACGCAGTATTTT. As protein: CASRRGGYTDTQYF.

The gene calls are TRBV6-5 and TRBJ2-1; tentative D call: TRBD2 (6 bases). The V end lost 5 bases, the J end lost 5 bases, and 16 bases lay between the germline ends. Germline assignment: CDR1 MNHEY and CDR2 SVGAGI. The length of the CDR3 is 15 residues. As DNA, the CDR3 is TGTGCCAGCAGTCTCGGGACTCCACTCGACAATGAGCAGTTCTTC. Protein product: CASSLGTPLDNEQFF.

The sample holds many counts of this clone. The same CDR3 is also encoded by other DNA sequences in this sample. The CDR3 DNA is TGTGCCAGCAGAGATAGACAAGAGACCCAGTACTTC. The encoded protein is CASRDRQETQYF. This sequence joins TRBV3-1 (or the pseudogene TRBV3-2) and TRBJ2-5; D is unclear. CDR1 and CDR2 (germline): LGHDT, YNNKEL (reference sequence). The length of the CDR3 is 12 residues. Trimming stripped 6 bases from V and 2 bases from J, with 7 bases between.

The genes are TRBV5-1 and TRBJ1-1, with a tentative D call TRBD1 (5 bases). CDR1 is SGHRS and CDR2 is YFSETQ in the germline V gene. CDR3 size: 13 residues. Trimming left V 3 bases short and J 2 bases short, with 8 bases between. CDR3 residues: CASSSTGNTEAFF. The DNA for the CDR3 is TGCGCCAGCAGCTCTACAGGTAACACTGAAGCTTTCTTT.

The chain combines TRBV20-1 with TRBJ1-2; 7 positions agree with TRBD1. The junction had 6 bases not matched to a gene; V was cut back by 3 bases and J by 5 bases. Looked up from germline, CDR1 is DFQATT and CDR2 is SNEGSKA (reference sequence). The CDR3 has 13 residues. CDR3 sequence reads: CSASGQVGYGYTF. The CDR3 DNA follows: TGCAGTGCTAGTGGACAGGTTGGGTATGGCTACACCTTC.

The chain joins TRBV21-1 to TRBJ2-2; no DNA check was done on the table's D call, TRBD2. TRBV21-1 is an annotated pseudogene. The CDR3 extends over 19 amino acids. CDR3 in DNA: TGTGCCAGCAGCATCCTTCAAACTAGCGGGAGTTTCAGCACCGGGGAGCTGTTTTTT. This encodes CASSILQTSGSFSTGELFF.